A selection of T cell receptor beta chains follows, all from one sample in a study of vaccination effects on CD4 cells after COVID-19. Their antigens remain unidentified. This table comes from immunoSEQ multiplex PCR, and its TCRdb copy is limited to in-frame clones, with some not included. The sample includes 35,000 to 40,000 clones, about 78% of them seen just once. Source: CD4+ T cells from PBMCs cultured with HCoV-NL63 spike peptides, taken before COVID-19 vaccination. Receptor source: a human donor who had a prior SARS-CoV-2 infection. The CDR3 runs from the conserved cysteine through the conserved F or W. The D gene is left open where the match is weak. The size entry is marked missing in some rows and otherwise reads once, few, many or a size class.

-	-	TRBJ2-2	TRBV5-6	CASSYYTGELFF	TGTGCCAGCAGCTACTACACCGGGGAGCTGTTTTTT
TRBD1	-	TRBJ1-4	TRBV10-3	CAISPDRGWDEKLFF	TGTGCCATCAGCCCGGACAGGGGATGGGATGAAAAACTGTTTTTT
TRBD1	-	TRBJ1-6	TRBV5-4	CASSYTGAVTPLHF	TGTGCCAGCAGCTATACAGGGGCAGTTACACCCCTCCACTTT
-	-	TRBJ1-2	TRBV13	CASSSILRGNYGYTF	TGTGCCAGCAGCTCAATCTTACGAGGCAACTATGGCTACACCTTC
-	-	TRBJ2-2	TRBV5-1	CASRLGGTNTGELFF	TGCGCCAGCAGGCTTGGCGGGACGAACACCGGGGAGCTGTTTTTT
TRBD1	-	TRBJ2-7	TRBV4-1	CASSPNRADRPYEQYF	TGCGCCAGCAGCCCCAACCGAGCGGACAGGCCCTACGAGCAGTACTTC
TRBD2	-	TRBJ2-1	TRBV6-5	CASTSGLAGNEQFF	TGTGCCAGCACTTCTGGACTAGCGGGGAATGAGCAGTTCTTC
-	few	TRBJ1-4	TRBV18	CASSAGTRNEKLFF	TGTGCCAGCTCAGCCGGGACACGGAATGAAAAACTGTTTTTT
TRBD1	-	TRBJ2-6	TRBV18	CASSRTRPGTGHSGANVLTF	TGTGCCAGCTCACGAACCCGCCCCGGGACAGGCCACTCTGGGGCCAACGTCCTGACTTTC
-	-	TRBJ2-3	TRBV3-1/TRBV3-2	CASSLSSTDTQYF	TGTGCCAGCAGCCTTAGTAGCACAGATACGCAGTATTTT
-	-	TRBJ2-5	TRBV5-1	CASSLVPEKETQYF	TGCGCCAGCAGCTTGGTCCCCGAGAAAGAGACCCAGTACTTC
TRBD2	-	TRBJ2-1	TRBV30	CAWSAAGTSGRPVQFF	TGTGCCTGGAGTGCAGCCGGGACTAGCGGGAGGCCGGTGCAGTTCTTC
-	-	TRBJ1-4	TRBV6-5	CASSYFGSPGKLFF	TGTGCCAGCAGTTACTTCGGTTCCCCTGGAAAACTGTTTTTT
-	-	TRBJ2-2	TRBV12-3/TRBV12-4	CASSFFRGGELFF	TGTGCCAGCAGTTTTTTTCGGGGCGGGGAGCTGTTTTTT
-	-	TRBJ2-5	TRBV9	CASSTQGTPGETQYF	TGTGCCAGCAGCACACAAGGGACTCCCGGAGAGACCCAGTACTTC
TRBD1	-	TRBJ1-3	TRBV19	CATTGTGLYSGNTIYF	TGTGCCACCACCGGGACAGGATTATACTCTGGAAACACCATATATTTT
TRBD2	-	TRBJ2-3	TRBV7-9	CASSFLAGGVDDTQYF	TGTGCCAGCAGCTTTCTAGCGGGAGGGGTAGACGATACGCAGTATTTT
-	-	TRBJ2-1	TRBV3-1/TRBV3-2	CASSQGAAGSSYNEQFF	TGTGCCAGCAGCCAAGGGGCCGCGGGATCGTCGTACAATGAGCAGTTCTTC
TRBD1	-	TRBJ1-2	TRBV5-1	CASSEQGTYGYTF	TGCGCCAGCAGCGAACAGGGGACCTATGGCTACACCTTC
-	-	TRBJ2-7	TRBV7-2	CASSLLAYEQYF	TGTGCCAGCAGCTTATTGGCTTACGAGCAGTACTTC
-	-	TRBJ1-5	TRBV19	CASTEFGGSGRQPQHF	TGTGCCAGTACTGAATTTGGAGGGTCGGGACGTCAGCCCCAGCATTTT
-	-	TRBJ1-4	TRBV7-8	CASSSMPITGLTTNEKLFF	TGTGCCAGCAGCTCCATGCCTATAACAGGGTTGACGACTAATGAAAAACTGTTTTTT
-	-	TRBJ1-3	TRBV5-1	CASSADLVKSGNTIYF	TGCGCCAGCAGCGCCGACCTGGTTAAGTCTGGAAACACCATATATTTT
-	-	TRBJ2-6	TRBV4-1	CASSQGGFAGANVLTF	TGCGCCAGCAGCCAAGGGGGGTTCGCTGGGGCCAACGTCCTGACTTTC
-	-	TRBJ1-1	TRBV2	CASRTSPEAFF	TGTGCCAGCAGAACAAGTCCTGAAGCTTTCTTT
TRBD2	once	TRBJ2-1	TRBV4-1	CASSPILAGGYNEQFF	TGCGCCAGCAGCCCGATACTAGCGGGAGGGTACAATGAGCAGTTCTTC
-	-	TRBJ2-5	TRBV9	CASSVGWQGGQETQYF	TGTGCCAGCAGCGTAGGGTGGCAGGGGGGCCAAGAGACCCAGTACTTC
TRBD2	-	TRBJ2-3	TRBV7-3	CASSSYSGGAITDTQYF	TGTGCCAGCAGCTCCTATAGCGGGGGGGCGATCACAGATACGCAGTATTTT
-	-	TRBJ1-6	TRBV6-1	CASSATPRTAPNSPLHF	TGTGCCAGCAGTGCCACACCTAGGACGGCACCAAATTCACCCCTCCACTTT
-	-	TRBJ1-1	TRBV10-3	CAISESGHGETEAFF	TGTGCCATCAGTGAATCCGGACACGGGGAGACTGAAGCTTTCTTT
TRBD2	-	TRBJ2-1	TRBV18	CASSKGLAVYNEQFF	TGTGCCAGCTCAAAGGGACTAGCGGTTTACAATGAGCAGTTCTTC
-	-	TRBJ1-1	TRBV11-3	CASSISQNTEAFF	TGTGCCAGCAGCATTTCCCAGAACACTGAAGCTTTCTTT
-	-	TRBJ2-7	TRBV29-1	CSVGPSTDSYEQYF	TGCAGCGTTGGACCTTCTACGGATTCCTACGAGCAGTACTTC
-	few	TRBJ2-7	TRBV6-5	CASSYSVLGSYEQYF	TGTGCCAGCAGTTACTCGGTGCTCGGGTCCTACGAGCAGTACTTC
-	-	TRBJ1-6	TRBV6-1	CASSERVMDSPLHF	TGTGCCAGCAGTGAACGGGTCATGGATTCACCCCTCCACTTT
-	-	TRBJ2-7	TRBV5-6	CASSPGTQTYEQYF	TGTGCCAGCAGCCCCGGGACTCAAACCTACGAGCAGTACTTC
-	-	TRBJ2-1	TRBV6-2/TRBV6-3	CASSYPLVQEQFF	TGTGCCAGCAGTTACCCCCTCGTCCAAGAGCAGTTCTTC
TRBD2	once	TRBJ2-5	TRBV18	CASSPGLAGQTQYF	TGTGCCAGCTCACCGGGACTAGCGGGGCAGACCCAGTACTTC
-	-	TRBJ2-3	TRBV3-1/TRBV3-2	CASSQVQGVHTQYF	TGTGCCAGCAGCCAAGTCCAAGGGGTTCATACGCAGTATTTT
-	-	TRBJ1-5	TRBV18	CASSPGSNSNQPQHF	TGTGCCAGCTCACCTGGCTCGAATAGCAATCAGCCCCAGCATTTT
TRBD1	-	TRBJ1-5	TRBV6-6	CASFDTGGGQPQHF	TGTGCCAGCTTCGATACAGGGGGCGGTCAGCCCCAGCATTTT
-	few	TRBJ1-6	TRBV19	CASSNQGHSPLHF	TGTGCCAGTAGTAACCAGGGCCATTCACCCCTCCACTTT
TRBD2	few	TRBJ2-5	TRBV7-9	CASSSGTSGSVWETQYF	TGTGCCAGCAGCTCCGGGACTAGCGGGAGTGTCTGGGAGACCCAGTACTTC
TRBD1	-	TRBJ1-6	TRBV7-9	CASSLRDRYSPLHF	TGTGCCAGCAGCTTGCGGGACAGGTATTCACCCCTCCACTTT
-	-	TRBJ2-1	TRBV7-6	CASSPRMTVGNEQFF	TGTGCCAGCAGCCCTAGGATGACAGTTGGGAATGAGCAGTTCTTC
-	-	TRBJ1-6	TRBV15	CATSRDGTAFNSPLHF	TGTGCCACCAGCAGAGATGGCACAGCGTTTAATTCACCCCTCCACTTT
-	few	TRBJ1-5	TRBV28	CASKEGNQPQHF	TGTGCCAGCAAAGAAGGCAATCAGCCCCAGCATTTT
TRBD1	-	TRBJ1-4	TRBV19	CASSMQGTGLFEKLFF	TGTGCCAGTAGTATGCAGGGGACAGGGTTATTTGAAAAACTGTTTTTT
-	-	TRBJ1-6	TRBV6-5	CASSYRRSPLHF	TGTGCCAGCAGTTACAGGAGGTCACCCCTCCACTTT
TRBD1	-	TRBJ2-2	TRBV2	CASSASAGGGNTGELFF	TGTGCCAGCAGCGCGTCCGCAGGGGGTGGGAACACCGGGGAGCTGTTTTTT